Detailed here is one T cell receptor beta chain. This clone came up once. Its antigen has not been determined. No base quality information exists; no much larger clone differs at one position. This sample was included in a study of OX40 agonist ivuxolimab in advanced cancers. Broadly, across the study: Ivuxolimab was a fully human IgG2 agonistic monoclonal antibody targeting the costimulatory receptor OX40 (CD134). Intravenous ivuxolimab was administered to patients every 2 weeks at six dose levels: 0.01, 0.1, 0.3, 1.5, 3 and 10 mg/kg. Of the roughly 51 patients in dose escalation, around 19 had hepatocellular carcinoma, around 15 had melanoma, 9 had renal cell carcinoma and 9 had head and neck cancer. The dose-escalation cohort was approximately 83% male with a mean age of roughly 62 years, ranging from 23 to 79. Patients were allowed to have had prior anti-PD-1, anti-PD-L1 or anti-CTLA-4 therapy, and 40% to 45% of the dose-escalation patients had previously received checkpoint inhibitors. Partial responses occurred in three dose-escalation patients, of whom one had hepatocellular carcinoma and two had cutaneous melanoma. Peripheral TCRbeta sequencing aimed to test whether ivuxolimab altered TCR sequence diversity and caused clonal T-cell expansion. The paper describes the monotherapy dose-escalation part (N ≈ 52 patients) of the phase I trial of ivuxolimab.

On the study overall, not on this receptor specifically: After ivuxolimab, CD8+ T cells had more expanded clones than CD4+ T cells on average. Antigen specificity was not determined for the clonally expanded peripheral T cells. In the 0.1-3.0 mg/kg groups, partial responders were among the patients with the lowest normalized peripheral clonal expansion, particularly in CD8+ T cells. Low levels of normalized T-cell clonal expansion were also seen in some patients who did not respond. At doses of 0.1 to 3.0 mg/kg, clonal expansion of both CD4+ and CD8+ T cells in blood was seen between baseline and week 6.

The trial excluded patients who had a history of autoimmune disease or were on systemic immunosuppression. Peripheral blood for TCR sequencing was collected from all dose cohorts at baseline, on cycle 4 day 1, and on cycle 7 day 1. The samples were taken from a phase I, first-in-human, multicenter, open-label dose-escalation trial of ivuxolimab. Adults with locally advanced or metastatic head and neck squamous cell, hepatocellular, melanoma or renal cell carcinoma were enrolled in the trial. Before TCR sequencing, CD4+ and CD8+ T cells were separately sorted from peripheral blood. Genomic DNA was extracted from sorted cells for sequencing of the TCRbeta CDR3 region. The immunoSEQ Assay was used for sequencing of TCRbeta CDR3 regions. Drawn from immuneACCESS, this table holds only the in-frame rearrangements with V and J called that TCRdb kept. Clones are partly lost; checked studies trace under half to an unresolved V gene and leave the rest unexplained. The sample has some 69,000 clones on record, about 93% of them singletons. Approximately 0.5% of the sample is in the top ten clones.

From the germline V gene, CDR1 is MDHEN and CDR2 is SYDVKM. After removal of 6 bases from V and 8 bases from J, the junction retains 11 bases not matched to a gene. The CDR3 runs 15 amino acids, cysteine and phenylalanine included. Left in the record is the CDR3 DNA by itself, 45 bases read in frame from the first base. The clonotype was recovered from an adult with an advanced solid tumor such as melanoma, head and neck, liver or kidney cancer. The chain is assembled from TRBV28 and TRBJ1-4, with 8 middle bases fitting TRBD1. The sequencing used CD4+ or CD8+ T cells sorted from blood, collected in a trial of the OX40 agonist ivuxolimab. The DNA sequence is TGTGCCAGCAGAACTTCGACAGGGGCCCGAGAAAAACTGTTTTTT. It is translated as CASRTSTGAREKLFF.